This entry concerns a single T cell receptor beta chain. Extracted RNA was reverse transcribed into cDNA, the sequencing template. Sequenced by immunoSEQ multiplex PCR; TCRdb stores in-frame clones only, minus some. The table includes about 210,000 clones, about three fifths detected once. Trimming left V 0 bases short and J 8 bases short, with 11 bases between. The length of the CDR3 is 13 residues. CDR1 SGHRS and CDR2 YFSETQ come from the germline V gene. The record originates from a study of CD8+ T cells in alopecia areata. Whole-study context: Twice daily, treated patients received 5 to 10 mg of oral tofacitinib. Percent affected scalp area, the SALT score, rated treated patients' severity.

Stated treatment: oral pan-JAK inhibitor, 5-10 mg twice daily. T lymphocytes (CD4+ and CD8+) were sorted from PBMCs. The chain joins TRBV5-1 to TRBJ1-1; TRBD1 might be the D (6 bases). Sequencing used CD4+ T cells sorted from blood, obtained at week 4, from a patient treated with tofacitinib. The receptor was isolated from a human donor with alopecia areata. The DNA of the CDR3 is TGCGCCAGCAGCTTGGATTCCGGGACAGAAGCTTTCTTT. Its protein product is CASSLDSGTEAFF.